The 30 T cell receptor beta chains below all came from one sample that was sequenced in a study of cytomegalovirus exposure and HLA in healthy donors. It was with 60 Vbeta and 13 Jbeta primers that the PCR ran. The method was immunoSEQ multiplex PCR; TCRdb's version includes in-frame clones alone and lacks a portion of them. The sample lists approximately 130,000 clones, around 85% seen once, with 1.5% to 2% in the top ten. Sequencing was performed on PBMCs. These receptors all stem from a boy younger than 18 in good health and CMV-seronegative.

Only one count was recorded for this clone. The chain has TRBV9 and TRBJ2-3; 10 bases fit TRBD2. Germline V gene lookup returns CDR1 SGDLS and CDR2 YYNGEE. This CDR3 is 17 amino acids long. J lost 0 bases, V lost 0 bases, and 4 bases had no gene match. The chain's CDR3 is CASSVDSGGRSTDTQYF. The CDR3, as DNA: TGTGCCAGCAGCGTAGATAGCGGGGGGCGCAGCACAGATACGCAGTATTTT.

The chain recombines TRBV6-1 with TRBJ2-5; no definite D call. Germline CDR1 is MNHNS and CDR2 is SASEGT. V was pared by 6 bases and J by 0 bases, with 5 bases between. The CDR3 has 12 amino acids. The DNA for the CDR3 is TGTGCCAGCAGCCCGGACCAAGAGACCCAGTACTTC. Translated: CASSPDQETQYF.

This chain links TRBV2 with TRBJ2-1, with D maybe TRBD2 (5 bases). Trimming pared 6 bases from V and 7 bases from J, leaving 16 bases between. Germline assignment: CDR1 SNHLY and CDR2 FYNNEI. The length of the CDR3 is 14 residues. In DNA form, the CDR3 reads TGTGCCAGCAGACGGGTCGGGATCCGGAATGAGCAGTTCTTC. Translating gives CASRRVGIRNEQFF.

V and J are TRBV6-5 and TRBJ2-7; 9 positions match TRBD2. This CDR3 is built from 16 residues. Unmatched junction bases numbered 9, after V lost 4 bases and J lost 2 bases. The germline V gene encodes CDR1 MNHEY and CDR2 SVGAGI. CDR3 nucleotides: TGTGCCAGCAGTTTTCACTGGACTAGCGCAACCTACGAGCAGTACTTC. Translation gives CASSFHWTSATYEQYF.

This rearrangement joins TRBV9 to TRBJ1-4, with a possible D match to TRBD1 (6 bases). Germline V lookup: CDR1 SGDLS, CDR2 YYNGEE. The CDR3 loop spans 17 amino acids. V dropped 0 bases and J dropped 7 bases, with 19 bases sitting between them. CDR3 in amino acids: CASSVDIRGGVGEKLFF. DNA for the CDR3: TGTGCCAGCAGCGTAGATATTCGAGGGGGGGTCGGTGAAAAACTGTTTTTT.

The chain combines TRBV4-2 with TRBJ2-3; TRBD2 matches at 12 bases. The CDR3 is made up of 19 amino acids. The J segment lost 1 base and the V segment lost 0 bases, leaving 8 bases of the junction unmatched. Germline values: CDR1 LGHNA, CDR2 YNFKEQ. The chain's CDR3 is CASSQEWLAGGPGTDTQYF. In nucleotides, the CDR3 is TGTGCCAGCAGCCAAGAATGGCTAGCGGGGGGGCCGGGCACAGATACGCAGTATTTT.

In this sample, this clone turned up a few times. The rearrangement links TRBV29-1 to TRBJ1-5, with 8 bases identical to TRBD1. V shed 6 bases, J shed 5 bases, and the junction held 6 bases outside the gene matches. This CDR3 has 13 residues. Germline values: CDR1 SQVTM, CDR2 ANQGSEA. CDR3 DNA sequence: TGCAGCGTGACTCAGGGGGCGGATCAGCCCCAGCATTTT. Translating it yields CSVTQGADQPQHF.

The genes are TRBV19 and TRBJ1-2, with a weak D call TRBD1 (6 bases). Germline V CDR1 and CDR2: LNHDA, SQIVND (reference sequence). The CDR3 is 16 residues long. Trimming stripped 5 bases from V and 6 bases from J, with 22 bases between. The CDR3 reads CASSSLLTGMVHGYTF. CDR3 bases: TGTGCCAGTAGTTCCTTACTAACAGGGATGGTACATGGCTACACCTTC.

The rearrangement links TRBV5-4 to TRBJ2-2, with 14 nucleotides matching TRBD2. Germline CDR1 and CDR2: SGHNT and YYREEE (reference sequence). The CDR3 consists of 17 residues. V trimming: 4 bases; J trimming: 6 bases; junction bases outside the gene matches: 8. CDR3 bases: TGTGCCAGCAGCCGTCCCGGGACTAGCGGGAGCCCCGGGGAGCTGTTTTTT. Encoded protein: CASSRPGTSGSPGELFF.

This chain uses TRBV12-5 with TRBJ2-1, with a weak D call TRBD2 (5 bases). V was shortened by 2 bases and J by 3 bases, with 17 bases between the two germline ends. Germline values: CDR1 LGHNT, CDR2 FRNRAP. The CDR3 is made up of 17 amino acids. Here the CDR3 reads CASGLPSLLDIYNEQFF. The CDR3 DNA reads TGTGCTAGTGGTTTGCCCTCACTACTAGATATCTACAATGAGCAGTTCTTC.

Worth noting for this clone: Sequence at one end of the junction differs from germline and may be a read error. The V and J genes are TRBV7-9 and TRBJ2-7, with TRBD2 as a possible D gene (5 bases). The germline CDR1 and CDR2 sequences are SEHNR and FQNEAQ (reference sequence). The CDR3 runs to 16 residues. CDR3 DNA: TGTTCCAGCAGCCCCCCGCGTGGACTCCTAATCTACGAGCAGTACTTC. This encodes CSSSPPRGLLIYEQYF. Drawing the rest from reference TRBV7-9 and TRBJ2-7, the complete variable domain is DTGVSQNPRHKITKRGQNVTFRCDPISEHNRLYWYRQTLGQGPEFLTYFQNEAQLEKSRLLSDRFSAERPKGSFSTLEIQRTEQGDSAMYLCSSSPPRGLLIYEQYFGPGTRLTVT.

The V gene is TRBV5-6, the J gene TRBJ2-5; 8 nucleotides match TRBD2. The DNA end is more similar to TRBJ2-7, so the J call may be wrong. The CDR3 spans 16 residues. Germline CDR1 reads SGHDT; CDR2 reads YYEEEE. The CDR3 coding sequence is TGTGCCAGCAGCCCGGTCTCTGGAGCGGGGGCCTACGAGCAGTACTTC. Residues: CASSPVSGAGAYEQYF.

The CDR3 spells CASSVRGAPYNEQFF. In DNA, the CDR3 is TGTGCCAGCAGCGTCCGGGGGGCTCCCTACAATGAGCAGTTCTTC. The chain employs TRBV5-4 and TRBJ2-1; perhaps TRBD2 as D (7 bases). The germline V and J ends were trimmed by 4 bases and 2 bases, with 13 bases remaining between them. The CDR3 extends over 15 amino acids. Germline-derived CDR1 and CDR2 are SGHNT and YYREEE (reference sequence).

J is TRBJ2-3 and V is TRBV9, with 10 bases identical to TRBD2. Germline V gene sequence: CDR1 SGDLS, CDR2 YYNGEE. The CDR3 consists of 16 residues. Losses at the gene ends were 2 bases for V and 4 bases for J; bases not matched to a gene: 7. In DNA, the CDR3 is TGTGCCAGCAGCGTCAACCAAGCGGGGGGGCCAGATACGCAGTATTTT. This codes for CASSVNQAGGPDTQYF.

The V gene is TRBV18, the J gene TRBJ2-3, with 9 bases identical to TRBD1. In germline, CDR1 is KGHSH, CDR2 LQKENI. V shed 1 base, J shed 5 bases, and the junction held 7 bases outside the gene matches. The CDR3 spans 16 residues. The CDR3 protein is CASSPRTGAVEDTQYF. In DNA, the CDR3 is TGTGCCAGCTCACCACGGACAGGGGCGGTTGAAGATACGCAGTATTTT.

For the CDR3, the DNA is TGTGCCAGCAGTTACACCGGGGGGGAGCTGTTTTTT. Its protein product is CASSYTGGELFF. The V call is TRBV6-6, the J call TRBJ2-2; D not certain. CDR3 length: 12 residues. Germline lookup yields CDR1 MNHNY and CDR2 SVGAGI (reference sequence). V was trimmed by 2 bases and J by 8 bases, leaving 6 bases between them.

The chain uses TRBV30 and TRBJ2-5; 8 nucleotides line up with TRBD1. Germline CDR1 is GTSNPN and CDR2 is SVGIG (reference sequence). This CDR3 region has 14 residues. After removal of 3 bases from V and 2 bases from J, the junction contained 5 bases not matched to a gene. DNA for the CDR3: TGTGCCTGGAGCAGGACAGGGACGCAAGAGACCCAGTACTTC. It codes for CAWSRTGTQETQYF.

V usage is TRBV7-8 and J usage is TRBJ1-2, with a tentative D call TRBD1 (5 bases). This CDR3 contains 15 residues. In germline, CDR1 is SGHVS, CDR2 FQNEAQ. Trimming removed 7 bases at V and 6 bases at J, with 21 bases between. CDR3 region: CASTPSGGGFDGYTF. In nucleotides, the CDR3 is TGTGCCAGCACCCCCTCCGGGGGGGGGTTTGATGGCTACACCTTC. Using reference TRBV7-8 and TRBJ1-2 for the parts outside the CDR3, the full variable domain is GAGVSQSPRYKVAKRGQDVALRCDPISGHVSLFWYQQALGQGPEFLTYFQNEAQLDKSGLPSDRFFAERPEGSVSTLKIQRTQQEDSAVYLCASTPSGGGFDGYTFGSGTRLTVV.

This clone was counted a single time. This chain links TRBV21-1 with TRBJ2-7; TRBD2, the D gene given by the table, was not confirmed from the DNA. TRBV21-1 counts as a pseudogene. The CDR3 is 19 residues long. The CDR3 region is CASSKEWREGSGGGYEQYF. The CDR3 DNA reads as TGTGCCAGCAGCAAAGAATGGCGGGAGGGCTCTGGTGGTGGCTACGAGCAGTACTTC.

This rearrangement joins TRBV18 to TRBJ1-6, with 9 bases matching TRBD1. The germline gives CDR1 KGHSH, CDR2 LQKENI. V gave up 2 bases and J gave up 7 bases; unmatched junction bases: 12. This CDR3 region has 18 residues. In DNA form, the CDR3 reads TGTGCCAGCTCACCATCGCCGCCGGGACAGGGAGGGAATTCACCCCTCCACTTT. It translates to CASSPSPPGQGGNSPLHF.

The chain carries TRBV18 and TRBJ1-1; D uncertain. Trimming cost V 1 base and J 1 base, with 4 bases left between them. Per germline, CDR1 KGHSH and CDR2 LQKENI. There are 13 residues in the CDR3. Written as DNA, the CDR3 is TGTGCCAGCTCACCACTCCAGAACACTGAAGCTTTCTTT. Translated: CASSPLQNTEAFF. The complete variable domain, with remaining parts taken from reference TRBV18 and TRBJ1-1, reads NAGVMQNPRHLVRRRGQEARLRCSPMKGHSHVYWYRQLPEEGLKFMVYLQKENIIDESGMPKERFSAEFPKEGPSILRIQQVVRGDSAAYFCASSPLQNTEAFFGQGTRLTVV.

CDR3 loop: CASSLFRQGGYEQYF. CDR3 DNA: TGTGCCAGCAGCTTATTTCGTCAGGGGGGATACGAGCAGTACTTC. This chain joins TRBV7-2 and TRBJ2-7; D possibly corresponds to TRBD1 (7 bases). The CDR3 runs 15 residues. Trimming took 2 bases from V and 4 from J, leaving 15 bases between them. The germline CDR1 and CDR2 sequences are SGHTA and FQGNSA.

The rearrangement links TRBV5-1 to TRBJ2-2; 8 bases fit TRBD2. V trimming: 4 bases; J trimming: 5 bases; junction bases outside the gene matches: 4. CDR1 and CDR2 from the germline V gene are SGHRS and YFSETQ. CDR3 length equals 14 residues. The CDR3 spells CASSPRGGTGELFF. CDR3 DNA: TGCGCCAGCAGCCCACGGGGGGGGACCGGGGAGCTGTTTTTT.

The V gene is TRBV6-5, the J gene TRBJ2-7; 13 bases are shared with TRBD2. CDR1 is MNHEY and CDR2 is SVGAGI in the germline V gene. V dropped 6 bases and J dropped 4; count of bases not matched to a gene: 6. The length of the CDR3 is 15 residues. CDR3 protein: CASRRTSGSSYEQYF. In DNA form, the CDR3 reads TGTGCCAGCAGGAGGACTAGCGGGAGTTCGTACGAGCAGTACTTC.

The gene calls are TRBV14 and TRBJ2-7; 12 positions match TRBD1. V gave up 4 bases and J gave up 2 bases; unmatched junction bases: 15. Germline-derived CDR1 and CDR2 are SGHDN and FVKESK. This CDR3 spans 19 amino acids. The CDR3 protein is CASSPLSGQGAFGTYEQYF. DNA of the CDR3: TGTGCCAGCAGCCCCCTGTCGGGACAGGGGGCTTTTGGGACCTACGAGCAGTACTTC.

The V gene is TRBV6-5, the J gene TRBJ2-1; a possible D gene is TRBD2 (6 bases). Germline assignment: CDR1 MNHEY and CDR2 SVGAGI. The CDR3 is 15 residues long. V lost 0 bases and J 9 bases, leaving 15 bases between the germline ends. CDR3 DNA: TGTGCCAGCAGTTACTCGGATGCAGGGAGGAGTGAGCAGTTCTTC. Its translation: CASSYSDAGRSEQFF.

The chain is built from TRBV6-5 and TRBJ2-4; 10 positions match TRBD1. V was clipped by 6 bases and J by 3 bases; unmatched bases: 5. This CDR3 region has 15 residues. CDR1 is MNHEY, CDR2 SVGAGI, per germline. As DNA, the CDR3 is TGTGCCAGCAGGTCGGGACAGGGGCTCAAAAACATTCAGTACTTC. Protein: CASRSGQGLKNIQYF.

The CDR3 spells CASSAYSGELFF. The CDR3 DNA reads as TGTGCCAGCAGCGCATACTCCGGGGAGCTGTTTTTT. The chain combines TRBV9 with TRBJ2-2; D not certain. CDR3 length equals 12 residues. V shed 3 bases and J shed 6 bases, with 6 bases lying between them. Germline lookup yields CDR1 SGDLS and CDR2 YYNGEE.

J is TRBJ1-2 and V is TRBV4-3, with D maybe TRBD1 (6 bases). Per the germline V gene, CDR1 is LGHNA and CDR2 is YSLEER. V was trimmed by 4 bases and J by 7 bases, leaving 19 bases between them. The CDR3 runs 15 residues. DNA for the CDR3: TGCGCCAGCAGCCCCACCCTGGCGGGGGCTAGTGGCTACACCTTC. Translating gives CASSPTLAGASGYTF.

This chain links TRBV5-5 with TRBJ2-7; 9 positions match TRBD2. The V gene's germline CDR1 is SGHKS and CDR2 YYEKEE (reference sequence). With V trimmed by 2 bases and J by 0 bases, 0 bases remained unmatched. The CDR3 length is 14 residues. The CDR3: CASSLAGGSYEQYF. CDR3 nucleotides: TGTGCCAGCAGCTTAGCGGGAGGCTCCTACGAGCAGTACTTC.